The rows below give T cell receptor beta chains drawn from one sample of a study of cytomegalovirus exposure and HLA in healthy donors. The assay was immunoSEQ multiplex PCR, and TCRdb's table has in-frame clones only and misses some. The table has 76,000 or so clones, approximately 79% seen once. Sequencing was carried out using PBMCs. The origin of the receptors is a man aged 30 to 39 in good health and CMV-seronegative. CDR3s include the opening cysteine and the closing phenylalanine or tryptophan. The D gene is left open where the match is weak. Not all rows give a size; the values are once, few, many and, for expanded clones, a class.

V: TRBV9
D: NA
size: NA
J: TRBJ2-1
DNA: TGTGCCAGCAGCGTAGCTCGGGAGACCTCCTACAATGAGCAGTTCTTC
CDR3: CASSVARETSYNEQFF

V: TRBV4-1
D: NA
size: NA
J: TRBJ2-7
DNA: TGCGCCAGCAGCCAAGTTCAGGGGTACGAGCAGTACTTC
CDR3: CASSQVQGYEQYF

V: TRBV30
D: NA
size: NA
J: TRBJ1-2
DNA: TGTGCCTGGAGTGTACTCGGGGGACGGTCGATGTTGATCCGGAACTATGGCTACACCTTC
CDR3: CAWSVLGGRSMLIRNYGYTF

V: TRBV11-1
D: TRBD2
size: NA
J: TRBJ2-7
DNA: TGTGCCAGCAGTCCAACTAGCGTCGAGCAGTACTTC
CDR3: CASSPTSVEQYF

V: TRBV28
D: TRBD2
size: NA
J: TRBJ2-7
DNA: TGTGCCAGCAGACTTAGCGGGTCAAGCTCCTACGAGCAGTACTTC
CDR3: CASRLSGSSSYEQYF

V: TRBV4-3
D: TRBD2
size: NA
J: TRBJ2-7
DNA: TGCGCCAGCAGTTTGACTAGCGGCGGCTACGAGCAGTACTTC
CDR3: CASSLTSGGYEQYF

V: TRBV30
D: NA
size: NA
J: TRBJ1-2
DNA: TGTGCCTGGAGTGAGGGGAACGCCCTTGGCTACACCTTC
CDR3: CAWSEGNALGYTF

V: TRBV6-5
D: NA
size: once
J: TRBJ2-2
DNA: TGTGCCAGCAGTTTCCGGGGAGGGAACACCGGGGAGCTGTTTTTT
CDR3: CASSFRGGNTGELFF

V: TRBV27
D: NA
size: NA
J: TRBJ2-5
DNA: TGTGCCAGCAGTTTGGTCCGAGCGGAGACCCAGTACTTC
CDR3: CASSLVRAETQYF

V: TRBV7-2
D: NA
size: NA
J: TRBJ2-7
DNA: TGTGCCAGCAGCCTCGGCTTGGGAGACCACGAGCAGTACTTC
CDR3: CASSLGLGDHEQYF

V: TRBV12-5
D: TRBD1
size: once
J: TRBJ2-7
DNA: TGTGCTAGTGGGACAGGGGGCGCTGAGCAGTACTTC
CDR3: CASGTGGAEQYF

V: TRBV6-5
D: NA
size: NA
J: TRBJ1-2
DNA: TGTGCCAGCAGTTATAGGGGCTATGGCTACACCTTC
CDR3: CASSYRGYGYTF

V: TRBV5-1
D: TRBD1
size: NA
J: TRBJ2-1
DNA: TGCGCCAGCAGCTTGCAGGGACAGGGCCACAATGAGCAGTTCTTC
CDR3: CASSLQGQGHNEQFF

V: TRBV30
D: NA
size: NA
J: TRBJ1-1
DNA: TGTGCCTGGATAAGGGGGGGACGAAACACTGAAGCTTTCTTT
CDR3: CAWIRGGRNTEAFF

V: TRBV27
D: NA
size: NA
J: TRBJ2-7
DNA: TGTGCCAGCAGTCCTCAGGGTCTATACGAGCAGTACTTC
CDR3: CASSPQGLYEQYF